One sample yielded the 5 T cell receptor beta chains listed below, sequenced in a study of response to subunit inactivated influenza vaccine. TCRdb reprocessed the RT-PCR reads via MiXCR and lists one record per CDR3 protein. This table holds about 500,000 distinct CDR3 sequences, approximately 15% found once. The source material was CD4+ T cells sorted from PBMCs, sampled roughly 24 months after vaccination. These TCRs come from a man aged 45-69 years who received an inactivated influenza vaccine.

This clonotype occurred a few times. The rearrangement uses TRBV9 and TRBJ2-1; weak D call: TRBD2 (6 bases). There are 17 residues in the CDR3. The germline CDR1 and CDR2 sequences are SGDLS and YYNGEE. Trimming removed 3 bases at V and 5 bases at J, with 21 bases between. The DNA of the CDR3 is TGTGCCAGCAGCGCGGGACTCGGGACCCTAACGGACAATGAGCAGTTCTTC. Translated: CASSAGLGTLTDNEQFF.

CDR3 residues: CSARDLVALNTGELFF. The CDR3 nucleotides read TGCAGTGCTAGAGATCTGGTCGCTTTGAACACCGGGGAGCTGTTTTTT. The chain links TRBV20-1 to TRBJ2-2, with D hard to call. The germline gives CDR1 DFQATT, CDR2 SNEGSKA (reference sequence). The CDR3 is 16 residues long. Trimming left V 0 bases short and J 1 base short, with 12 bases between.

There are a few counts of this clonotype. The chain employs TRBV6-1 and TRBJ2-5; a weak D match, TRBD2 (6 bases). Germline V gene data show CDR1 as MNHNS and CDR2 as SASEGT. This CDR3 has 15 amino acids. Trimming shortened V by 8 bases and J by 1 base, and 17 bases separated the two germline ends. This chain's CDR3 is CASLEGRGLQETQYF. The CDR3 region has the DNA TGTGCCAGCCTCGAGGGCCGGGGACTCCAAGAGACCCAGTACTTC.

The rearrangement links TRBV20-1 to TRBJ2-1, with TRBD2 matching over 9 bases. The CDR3 spans 14 residues. V lost 4 bases to trimming and J lost 6 bases; unmatched junction nucleotides: 7. The germline V gene encodes CDR1 DFQATT and CDR2 SNEGSKA (reference sequence). CDR3 nucleotide sequence: TGCAGTGCTAACGGACTAGCGATGGTCAATGAGCAGTTCTTC. Translated, it gives CSANGLAMVNEQFF.

The chain combines TRBV6-5 with TRBJ2-7; 11 nucleotides align to TRBD2. Germline-derived CDR1 and CDR2 are MNHEY and SVGAGI. Trimming at V came to 2 bases and at J to 7 bases, leaving 7 bases not matched to a gene. CDR3 size: 15 residues. Here the CDR3 reads CASSYGTSGTGEQYF. The CDR3 nucleotides are TGTGCCAGCAGTTACGGGACTAGCGGAACGGGGGAGCAGTACTTC.